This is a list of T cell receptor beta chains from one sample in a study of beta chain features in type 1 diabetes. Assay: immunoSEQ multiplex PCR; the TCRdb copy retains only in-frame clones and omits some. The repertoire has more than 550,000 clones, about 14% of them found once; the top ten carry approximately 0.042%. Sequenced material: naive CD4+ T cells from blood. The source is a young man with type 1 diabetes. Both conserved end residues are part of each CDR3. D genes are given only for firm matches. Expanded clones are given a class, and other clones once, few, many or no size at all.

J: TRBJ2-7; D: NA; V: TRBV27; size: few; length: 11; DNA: TGTGCCAGCAGTTCCTTCTACGAGCAGTACTTC; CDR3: CASSSFYEQYF
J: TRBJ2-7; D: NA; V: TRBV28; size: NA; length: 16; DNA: TGTGCCAGCAGTCCAGGCGGTAGCGCCAGCTCCTACGAGCAGTACTTC; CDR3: CASSPGGSASSYEQYF
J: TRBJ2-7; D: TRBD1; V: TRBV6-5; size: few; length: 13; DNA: TGTGCCAGCAGTTACGTTAGGGGGCGCGAGCAGTACTTC; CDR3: CASSYVRGREQYF
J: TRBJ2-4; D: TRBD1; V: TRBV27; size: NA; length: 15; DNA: TGTGCCAGCAGTTTTATGGGACAGGGCAAAAACATTCAGTACTTC; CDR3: CASSFMGQGKNIQYF
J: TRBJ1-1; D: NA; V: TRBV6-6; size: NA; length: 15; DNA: TGTGCCAGCAGTTCTGCGGACCCCTTAAACACTGAAGCTTTCTTT; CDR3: CASSSADPLNTEAFF
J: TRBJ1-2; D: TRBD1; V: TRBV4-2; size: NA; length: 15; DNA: TGTGCCAGCAGCCAAGTATCTGCAGGGGGGTATGGCTACACCTTC; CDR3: CASSQVSAGGYGYTF
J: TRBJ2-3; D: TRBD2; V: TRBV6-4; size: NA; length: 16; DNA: TGTGCCAGCAGTGACCCAGCGGGATCCGGGGCAGATACGCAGTATTTT; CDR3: CASSDPAGSGADTQYF
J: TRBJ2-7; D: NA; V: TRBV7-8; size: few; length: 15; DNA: TGTGCCAGCAGCTCAAGGACAGCATACCCCTACGAGCAGTACTTC; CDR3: CASSSRTAYPYEQYF
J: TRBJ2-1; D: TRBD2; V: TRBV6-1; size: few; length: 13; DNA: TGTGCCAGCAGACTAGCGGGAGGTCGGGAGCAGTTCTTC; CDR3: CASRLAGGREQFF
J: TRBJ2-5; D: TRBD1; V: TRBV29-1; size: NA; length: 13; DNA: TGCAGCGAAACGGGACAGGGAGGTGAGACCCAGTACTTC; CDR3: CSETGQGGETQYF
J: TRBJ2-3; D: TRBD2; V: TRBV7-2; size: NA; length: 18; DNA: TGTGCCAGCAGCCCTTACCCCAGCGGGAGGGGGGGCCCAGATACGCAGTATTTT; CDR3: CASSPYPSGRGGPDTQYF
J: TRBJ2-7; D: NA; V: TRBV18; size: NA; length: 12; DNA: TGTGCCAGCTCACCAAGTCGCTACGAGCAGTACTTC; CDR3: CASSPSRYEQYF
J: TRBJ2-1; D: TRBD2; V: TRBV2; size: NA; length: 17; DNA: TGTGCCAGCACGGCGCAAGGCGGGAGGGCGTCCTACAATGAGCAGTTCTTC; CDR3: CASTAQGGRASYNEQFF
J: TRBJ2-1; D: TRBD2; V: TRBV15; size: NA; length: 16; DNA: TGTGCCACCAGCAGAGAAGCGGGAGTAGCCTACAATGAGCAGTTCTTC; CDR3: CATSREAGVAYNEQFF
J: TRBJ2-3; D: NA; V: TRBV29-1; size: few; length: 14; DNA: TGCAGCGTCAGGCCGCATTGGAGGACAGATACGCAGTATTTT; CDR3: CSVRPHWRTDTQYF
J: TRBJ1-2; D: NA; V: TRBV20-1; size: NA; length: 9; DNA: TGCAGGGCTTCCTATGGCTACACCTTC; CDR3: CRASYGYTF
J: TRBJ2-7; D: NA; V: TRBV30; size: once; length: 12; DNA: TGTGCCTGGAGTGTAGGCCCGTACGAGCAGTACTTC; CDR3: CAWSVGPYEQYF
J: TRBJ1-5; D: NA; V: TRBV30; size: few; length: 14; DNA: TGTGCCTGGAGTGTTCAGGGTCTAGGATCGCCCCAGCATTTT; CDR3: CAWSVQGLGSPQHF
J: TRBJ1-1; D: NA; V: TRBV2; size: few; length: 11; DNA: TGTGCCAGCAGCCCTCTTACTGAAGCTTTCTTT; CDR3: CASSPLTEAFF
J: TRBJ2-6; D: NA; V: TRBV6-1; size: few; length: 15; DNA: TGTGCCAGCACCGAATTGGGCTCTGGGGCCAACGTCCTGACTTTC; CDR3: CASTELGSGANVLTF
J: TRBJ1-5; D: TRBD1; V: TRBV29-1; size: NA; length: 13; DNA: TGCAGCGTTGACAGGGGGCCTAATCAGCCCCAGCATTTT; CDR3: CSVDRGPNQPQHF
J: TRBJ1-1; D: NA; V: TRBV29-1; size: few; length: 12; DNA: TGCAGCGCCGTTAGGGGGAACACTGAAGCTTTCTTT; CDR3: CSAVRGNTEAFF
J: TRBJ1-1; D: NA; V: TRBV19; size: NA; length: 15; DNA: TGTGCCAGCCTCCTGGACCACAGGATGAACACTGAAGCTTTCTTT; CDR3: CASLLDHRMNTEAFF
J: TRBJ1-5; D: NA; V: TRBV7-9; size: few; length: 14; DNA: TGTGCCAGCAGTCAAGGAGGACGGAATCAGCCCCAGCATTTT; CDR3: CASSQGGRNQPQHF
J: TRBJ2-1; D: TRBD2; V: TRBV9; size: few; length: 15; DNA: TGTGCCAGCAGCGTAGCCCTAGCGGGCTACAATGAGCAGTTCTTC; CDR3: CASSVALAGYNEQFF
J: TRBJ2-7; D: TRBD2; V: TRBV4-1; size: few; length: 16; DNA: TGCGCCAGCAGCCAAGGGGGGGACTATAGCGGTGACGAGCAGTACTTC; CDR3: CASSQGGDYSGDEQYF
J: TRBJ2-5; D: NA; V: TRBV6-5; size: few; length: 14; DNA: TGTGCCAGCAGCCGTTCGATCGGACAAGAGACCCAGTACTTC; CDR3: CASSRSIGQETQYF
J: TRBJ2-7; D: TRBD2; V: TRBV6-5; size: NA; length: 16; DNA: TGTGCCAGCAGTTACTCGGTGGCGGGAGGGATCTACGAGCAGTACTTC; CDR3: CASSYSVAGGIYEQYF
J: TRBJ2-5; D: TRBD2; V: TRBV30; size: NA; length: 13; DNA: TGTGCCTGGAGTAGCGGGAACCAAGAGACCCAGTACTTC; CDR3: CAWSSGNQETQYF
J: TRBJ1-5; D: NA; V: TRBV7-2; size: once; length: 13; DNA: TGTGCCAGCAGCCCAGAGGTGGGTCAGCCCCAGCATTTT; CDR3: CASSPEVGQPQHF
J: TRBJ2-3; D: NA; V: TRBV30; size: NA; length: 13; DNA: TGTGCCTGGAGTGTTGGGTCGGCAGATACGCAGTATTTT; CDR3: CAWSVGSADTQYF
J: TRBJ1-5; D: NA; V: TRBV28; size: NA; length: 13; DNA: TGTGCCAGCAACCGGGTTAGCAATCAGCCCCAGCATTTT; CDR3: CASNRVSNQPQHF
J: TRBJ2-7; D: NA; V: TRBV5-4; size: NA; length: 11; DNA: TGTGCCAGCAGCTTGGGACAGGCGGTGGTCTTC; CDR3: CASSLGQAVVF
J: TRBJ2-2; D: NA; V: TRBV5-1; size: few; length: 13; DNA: TGCGCCAGCAGCTTTCTCGGAACCGGGGAGCTGTTTTTT; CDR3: CASSFLGTGELFF
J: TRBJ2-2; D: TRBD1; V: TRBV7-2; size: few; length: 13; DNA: TGTGCCAGCAGCTCACGACAGGGCGGGGAGCTGTTTTTT; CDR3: CASSSRQGGELFF
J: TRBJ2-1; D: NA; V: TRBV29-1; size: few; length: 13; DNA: TGCAGCGTTGAACCAGCAGGGCCCAATGAGCAGTTCTTC; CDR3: CSVEPAGPNEQFF
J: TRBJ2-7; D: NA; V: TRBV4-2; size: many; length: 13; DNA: TGTGCCAGCAGCCAGGAACAGGTCTACGAGCAGTACTTC; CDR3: CASSQEQVYEQYF
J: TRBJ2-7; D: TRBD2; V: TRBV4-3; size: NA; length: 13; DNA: TGCGCCAGCAGCCACAGACTAGCCCACGAGCAGTACTTC; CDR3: CASSHRLAHEQYF
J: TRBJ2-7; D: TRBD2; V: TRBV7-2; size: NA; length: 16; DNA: TGTGCCAGCAGCTTAGGGCTAGCGGGGGTCTCCTACGAGCAGTACTTC; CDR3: CASSLGLAGVSYEQYF
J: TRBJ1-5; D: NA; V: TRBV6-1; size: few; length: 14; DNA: TGTGCCAGCGGGGTCAGGGGAGGTGGACAGCCCCAGCATTTT; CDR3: CASGVRGGGQPQHF
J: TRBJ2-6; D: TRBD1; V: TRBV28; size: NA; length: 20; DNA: TGTGCCAGCAGCGTGACAGGGTGGAGTAGATTCAGGGCTGGGGCCAACGTCCTGACTTTC; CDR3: CASSVTGWSRFRAGANVLTF
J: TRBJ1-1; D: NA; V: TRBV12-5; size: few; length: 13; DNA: TGTGCTAGTGGTTTGGAGTCTAACACTGAAGCTTTCTTT; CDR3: CASGLESNTEAFF
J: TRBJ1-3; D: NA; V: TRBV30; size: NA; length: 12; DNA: TGTGCCTGGAGTGACAGGGGAAACACCATATATTTT; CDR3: CAWSDRGNTIYF
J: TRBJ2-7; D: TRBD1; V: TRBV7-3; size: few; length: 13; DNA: TGTGCCAGCAGCCCGGACAGGGCCTACGAGCAGTACTTC; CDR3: CASSPDRAYEQYF
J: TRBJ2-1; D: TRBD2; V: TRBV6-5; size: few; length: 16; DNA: TGTGCCAGCAGTTCACTCCAAGGGCGGGAGGGGCATGAGCAGTTCTTC; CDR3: CASSSLQGREGHEQFF
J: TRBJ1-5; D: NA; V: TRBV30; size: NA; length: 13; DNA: TGTGCCTGGCGAGTTGGGGGGGGTCAGCCCCAGCATTTT; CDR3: CAWRVGGGQPQHF
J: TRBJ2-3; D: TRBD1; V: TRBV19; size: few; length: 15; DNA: TGTGCCAGTAGCACTGACAGGGGTCCCACAGATACGCAGTATTTT; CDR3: CASSTDRGPTDTQYF
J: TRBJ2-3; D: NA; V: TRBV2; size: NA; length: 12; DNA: TGTGCCAGCAGCCTGGAGAGGGATACGCAGTATTTT; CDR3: CASSLERDTQYF
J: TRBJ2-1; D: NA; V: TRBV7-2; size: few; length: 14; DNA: TGTGCCAGCAGCTTGGTAAGGGGGGAAAATGAGCAGTTCTTC; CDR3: CASSLVRGENEQFF
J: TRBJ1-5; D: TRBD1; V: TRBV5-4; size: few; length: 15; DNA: TGTGCCAGCAGCTCATGGGGACAGGGACTTCAGCCCCAGCATTTT; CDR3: CASSSWGQGLQPQHF
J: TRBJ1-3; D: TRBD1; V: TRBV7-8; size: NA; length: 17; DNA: TGTGCCAGCAGCCCCTTTGGCCAGGGGGCATCTGGAAACACCATATATTTT; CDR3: CASSPFGQGASGNTIYF
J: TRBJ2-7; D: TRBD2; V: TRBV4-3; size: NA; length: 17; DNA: TGCGCCAGCAGCCAAGAGAGCCCTAGCGGGGGAGACTACGAGCAGTACTTC; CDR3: CASSQESPSGGDYEQYF
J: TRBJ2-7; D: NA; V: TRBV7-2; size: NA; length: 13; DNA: TGTGCCAGCAGCTTGGGCCTGACAAGGCGGCAGTACTTC; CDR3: CASSLGLTRRQYF
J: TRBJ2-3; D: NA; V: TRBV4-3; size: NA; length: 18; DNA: TGCGCCAGCAGCCAAGCTGTATCAGGACAGAGGTTTGCAGATACGCAGTATTTT; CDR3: CASSQAVSGQRFADTQYF
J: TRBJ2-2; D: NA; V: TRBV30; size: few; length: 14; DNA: TGTGCCTGGAGTGTAAATACCGGATTCGGGGAGCTGTTTTTT; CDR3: CAWSVNTGFGELFF
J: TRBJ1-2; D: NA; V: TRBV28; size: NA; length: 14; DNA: TGTGCCAGCAGTTTAGGGGGACCCAACTATGGCTACACCTTC; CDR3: CASSLGGPNYGYTF
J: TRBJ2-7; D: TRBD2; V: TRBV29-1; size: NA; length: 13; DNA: TGCAGCGTTCTGACTAGCGGGGGCGTCGAGCAGTACTTC; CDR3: CSVLTSGGVEQYF
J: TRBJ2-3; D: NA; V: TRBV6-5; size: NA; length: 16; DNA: TGTGCCAGCAGTTACCCGTGGCACCCCACGGCAGATACGCAGTATTTT; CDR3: CASSYPWHPTADTQYF
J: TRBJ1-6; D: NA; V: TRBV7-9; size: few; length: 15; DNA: TGTGCCAGCAGCCCGGCTCCAGTCGATAATTCACCCCTCCACTTT; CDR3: CASSPAPVDNSPLHF
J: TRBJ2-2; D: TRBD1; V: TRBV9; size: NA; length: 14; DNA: TGTGCCAGCAGCGCTACAGGGGTCACCGGGGAGCTGTTTTTT; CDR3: CASSATGVTGELFF